The 30 T cell receptor beta chains in this list originate from one sample, sequenced in a study of blood T cell repertoires in COVID-19. Clones were sequenced by immunoSEQ multiplex PCR, and TCRdb holds only the in-frame ones, with some missing. The table lists 30,000 to 45,000 clones, about 82% of them singletons. Sequencing used peripheral blood. These receptors were taken from a human donor in a cohort sampled during active COVID-19.

This clone was detected only a few times. Here the CDR3 DNA reads TGTGCCAGCAGCCCCGGACAGGGAGGCCATCAGCCCCAGCATTTT. This gives the protein CASSPGQGGHQPQHF. The chain couples TRBV7-2 to TRBJ1-5; 8 nucleotides line up with TRBD1. Germline V CDR1 and CDR2: SGHTA, FQGNSA. The CDR3 loop spans 15 amino acids. V lost 5 bases to trimming and J lost 5 bases; unmatched junction nucleotides: 8.

The chain carries TRBV15 and TRBJ1-4, with D perhaps matching TRBD1 (5 bases). Trimming stripped 0 bases from V and 7 bases from J, with 15 bases between. Germline V lookup: CDR1 LNHNV, CDR2 YYDKDF (reference sequence). This CDR3 is 16 amino acids long. The CDR3 DNA is TGTGCCACCAGCAGAGATTTGGGCGGGGCTCTTGAAAAACTGTTTTTT. It encodes CATSRDLGGALEKLFF.

The rearrangement uses TRBV10-3 and TRBJ1-2; 8 positions match TRBD1. This CDR3 contains 14 residues. Germline V CDR1 and CDR2: ENHRY, SYGVKD. Losses at the gene ends were 5 bases for V and 2 bases for J; bases not matched to a gene: 4. The CDR3 sequence: CAISYGQGNYGYTF. In DNA form, the CDR3 reads TGTGCCATCAGTTATGGACAGGGAAACTATGGCTACACCTTC.

In this sample, this clone turned up once. The chain links TRBV28 to TRBJ2-7; 7 bases are a match to TRBD1. V lost 6 bases and J lost 3; bases outside the gene matches: 8. The germline gives CDR1 MDHEN, CDR2 SYDVKM. The CDR3 runs 14 residues. As DNA, the CDR3 is TGTGCCAGCAGCTCAACGGGACAGTTCTACGAGCAGTACTTC. This sequence encodes CASSSTGQFYEQYF.

This sequence joins TRBV12-3 or TRBV12-4 and TRBJ1-2; 9 bases match TRBD1. After removal of 4 bases from V and 8 bases from J, the junction contained 5 bases not matched to a gene. The CDR3 loop spans 13 amino acids. CDR3 region: CASSSGTGLGYTF. Here the CDR3 DNA reads TGTGCCAGCAGTTCCGGGACAGGGCTAGGCTACACCTTC.

This chain connects TRBV6-5 to TRBJ1-3; TRBD1 might be the D (5 bases). This CDR3 is built from 16 residues. V was shortened by 2 bases and J by 1 base, with 12 bases between the two germline ends. Germline V lookup: CDR1 MNHEY, CDR2 SVGAGI. CDR3 sequence (DNA): TGTGCCAGCAGTTACACGGCTTACAGGTCTGGAAACACCATATATTTT. It yields the protein CASSYTAYRSGNTIYF.

This chain links TRBV5-8 with TRBJ2-4; the D is unclear. The CDR3 consists of 15 residues. The germline V gene has CDR1 SGHTS and CDR2 YDEGEE. Trimming took 4 bases from V and 4 from J, leaving 15 bases between them. Here the CDR3 DNA reads TGTGCCAGCAGCATGATGGTCCCTAAAAAAAACATTCAGTACTTC. As protein: CASSMMVPKKNIQYF.

The rearrangement links TRBV4-1 to TRBJ2-1, with TRBD2 matching over 10 bases. This CDR3 comprises 19 residues. Germline lookup yields CDR1 MGHRA and CDR2 YSYEKL. The V and J ends lost 4 bases and 6 bases, in that order; junction bases with no gene match: 18. The CDR3 bases are TGCGCCAGCAGCCCCCTACCGAGACAGCTAGCGGGGGCCCGCAATGAGCAGTTCTTC. Its protein product is CASSPLPRQLAGARNEQFF.

The rearrangement links TRBV18 to TRBJ2-7, with 13 bases lining up with TRBD2. The CDR3 length is 15 residues. The germline V gene encodes CDR1 KGHSH and CDR2 LQKENI. J gave up 2 bases and V 4 bases, and 2 bases lay outside the gene matches. CDR3 residues: CASSLTSGGAYEQYF. CDR3 coding DNA: TGTGCCAGCTCACTTACTAGCGGGGGGGCCTACGAGCAGTACTTC.

The chain uses TRBV18 and TRBJ2-3, with D perhaps matching TRBD1 (6 bases). CDR3 size: 16 residues. Per the germline V gene, CDR1 is KGHSH and CDR2 is LQKENI. The V and J ends lost 3 bases and 2 bases respectively, with 15 bases between them. The CDR3 loop reads CASSPSSRTATDTQYF. In nucleotides, the CDR3 is TGTGCCAGCTCACCTTCATCAAGGACAGCCACAGATACGCAGTATTTT. The whole variable domain, filled in from reference TRBV18 and TRBJ2-3, reads NAGVMQNPRHLVRRRGQEARLRCSPMKGHSHVYWYRQLPEEGLKFMVYLQKENIIDESGMPKERFSAEFPKEGPSILRIQQVVRGDSAAYFCASSPSSRTATDTQYFGPGTRLTVL.

This clone has more than one count but fewer than ten. This chain joins TRBV27 and TRBJ2-7, with 7 nucleotides matching TRBD1. The CDR3 consists of 13 residues. Germline CDR1 is MNHEY and CDR2 is SMNVEV (reference sequence). The V segment lost 4 bases and the J segment 2 bases; nucleotides outside the gene matches: 2. CDR3: CASSSTGPYEQYF. CDR3 bases: TGTGCCAGCAGTTCGACAGGGCCCTACGAGCAGTACTTC.

The chain is built from TRBV4-3 and TRBJ2-5, with 11 bases matching TRBD2. Germline-derived CDR1 and CDR2 are LGHNA and YSLEER. J was trimmed by 3 bases and V by 3 bases; bases with no gene match: 0. The length of the CDR3 is 14 residues. The CDR3 coding sequence is TGCGCCAGCAGCCATAGCGGGGGGGAAGAGACCCAGTACTTC. Its protein product is CASSHSGGEETQYF.

To note about this clone: Its ends do not fully match the called genes, so a read error is possible. The chain is built from TRBV7-2 and TRBJ2-5; D possibly corresponds to TRBD2 (6 bases). CDR1 is SGHTA and CDR2 is FQGNSA in the germline V gene. This CDR3 is 14 amino acids long. The CDR3 loop reads CASSLNSGQEIQYF. The CDR3 DNA is TGTGCCAGCAGCTTGAATAGCGGCCAAGAGATCCAGTACTTC.

This clone was detected only a few times. The V and J genes are TRBV6-5 and TRBJ1-1; 9 bases map to TRBD1. Germline V gene data show CDR1 as MNHEY and CDR2 as SVGAGI. Trimming at V came to 7 bases and at J to 7 bases, leaving 13 bases not matched to a gene. This CDR3 region has 15 residues. CDR3 DNA: TGTGCCAGCACCATAGGGACAGGGTCTTCGAGTGAAGCTTTCTTT. This codes for CASTIGTGSSSEAFF.

This rearrangement joins TRBV15 to TRBJ1-4, with 9 bases aligning to TRBD1. J lost 8 bases, V lost 5 bases, and 9 bases had no gene match. Germline V gene lookup returns CDR1 LNHNV and CDR2 YYDKDF (reference sequence). The CDR3 covers 15 residues. CDR3: CATSVPQGAGEKLFF. CDR3 bases: TGTGCCACCAGCGTACCACAGGGGGCAGGAGAAAAACTGTTTTTT. The whole variable domain, remainder taken from reference TRBV15 and TRBJ1-4, is DAMVIQNPRYQVTQFGKPVTLSCSQTLNHNVMYWYQQKSSQAPKLLFHYYDKDFNNEADTPDNFQSRRPNTSFCFLDIRSPGLGDTAMYLCATSVPQGAGEKLFFGSGTQLSVL.

This chain connects TRBV5-1 to TRBJ2-4, with 11 bases matching TRBD1. V shed 3 bases and J 2 bases; nucleotides not matched to a gene: 7. Germline loops: CDR1 SGHRS, CDR2 YFSETQ. The CDR3 runs 17 residues. The CDR3 loop is CASSSSGTGGTKNIQYF. In DNA form, the CDR3 reads TGCGCCAGCAGCTCCTCCGGGACAGGGGGAACCAAAAACATTCAGTACTTC.

J is TRBJ1-1 and V is TRBV28, with a tentative D call TRBD1 (5 bases). The V end was cut by 2 bases, the J end by 2 bases, with 9 bases between. The CDR3 consists of 14 residues. Per germline, CDR1 MDHEN and CDR2 SYDVKM. The CDR3 loop is CASSLTGANTEAFF. The CDR3 DNA reads TGTGCCAGCAGTTTAACTGGGGCCAACACTGAAGCTTTCTTT.

V and J are TRBV30 and TRBJ1-2, with D unclear. CDR1 is GTSNPN, CDR2 SVGIG, per germline (reference sequence). The CDR3 length is 12 residues. Trimming left V 3 bases short and J 2 bases short, with 7 bases between. This chain's CDR3 is CAWSVTNYGYTF. CDR3 bases: TGTGCCTGGAGCGTGACAAACTATGGCTACACCTTC.

This sequence joins TRBV10-2 and TRBJ2-7; 7 bases match TRBD2. Germline trimming cut 6 bases from V and 7 bases from J; bases unmatched to any gene: 18. CDR3 length: 16 residues. Looked up from germline, CDR1 is WSHSY and CDR2 is SAAADI. The CDR3 DNA sequence: TGCGCCAGCAGCGCTACACTAGCGACAATGCCTGGGGAGCAGTACTTC. It is translated as CASSATLATMPGEQYF.

The V gene is TRBV5-6, the J gene TRBJ1-2, with 9 bases lining up with TRBD1. The germline V gene encodes CDR1 SGHDT and CDR2 YYEEEE. This CDR3 is 14 amino acids long. Losses at the gene ends were 4 bases for V and 7 bases for J; bases not matched to a gene: 8. CDR3 coding DNA: TGTGCCAGCAGCCAAATTACAGGGGGCCGTGGCTACACCTTC. It codes for CASSQITGGRGYTF.

This clone has more than one count but fewer than ten. The rearrangement joins TRBV10-3 to TRBJ2-2; TRBD2 is a possible D gene (6 bases). The V gene lost 6 bases and the J gene lost 5 bases, with 16 bases spanning the gap. Per germline, CDR1 ENHRY and CDR2 SYGVKD. The CDR3 spans 15 residues. CDR3 in amino acids: CAISVNAGSTGELFF. The CDR3 region has the DNA TGTGCCATCAGCGTAAACGCCGGGAGTACCGGGGAGCTGTTTTTT.

This clone was seen once. The chain recombines TRBV7-2 with TRBJ1-3; D uncertain. Germline values: CDR1 SGHTA, CDR2 FQGNSA. The CDR3 loop spans 13 amino acids. Trimming stripped 1 base from V and 6 bases from J, with 7 bases between. The CDR3, as DNA: TGTGCCAGCAGCTTAGGGAGAACAAACACCATATATTTT. This codes for CASSLGRTNTIYF.

In this sample, this clone turned up once. This chain joins TRBV29-1 and TRBJ2-3; 15 bases match TRBD2. The V and J ends lost 5 bases and 11 bases, in that order; junction bases with no gene match: 5. The CDR3 runs 13 residues. Per the germline V gene, CDR1 is SQVTM and CDR2 is ANQGSEA. Written as DNA, the CDR3 is TGCAGCGTTCTGGGACTAGCGGGGGGAAAGCAGTATTTT. Translated, it gives CSVLGLAGGKQYF.

This chain uses TRBV7-2 with TRBJ1-5; 12 positions match TRBD1. The CDR3 has 15 amino acids. Germline CDR1 and CDR2: SGHTA and FQGNSA. V lost 4 bases and J lost 6; bases outside the gene matches: 4. This chain's CDR3 is CASSWDRGLSQPQHF. CDR3 bases: TGTGCCAGCAGCTGGGACAGGGGGCTGAGTCAGCCCCAGCATTTT.

The chain combines TRBV6-1 with TRBJ2-5; 7 positions match TRBD2. Trimming took 0 bases from V and 4 from J; bases not matched to a gene: 5. The CDR3 is 15 amino acids. Germline loops: CDR1 MNHNS, CDR2 SASEGT. This CDR3 is CASSEADSGLETQYF. DNA for the CDR3: TGTGCCAGCAGTGAAGCTGATAGCGGGCTAGAGACCCAGTACTTC.

The CDR3, as DNA: TGTGCCAGCAGCTTAGCGACGAGGGTGGATGAGCAGTTCTTC. This encodes CASSLATRVDEQFF. The chain carries TRBV7-9 and TRBJ2-1, with a weak D call TRBD2 (5 bases). With 0 bases removed from V and 8 bases from J, the gap between germline ends came to 11 bases. Per the germline V gene, CDR1 is SEHNR and CDR2 is FQNEAQ (reference sequence). The CDR3 extends over 14 amino acids.

V and J are TRBV19 and TRBJ2-3; TRBD2 matches at 9 bases. This CDR3 is 14 amino acids long. CDR1 is LNHDA, CDR2 SQIVND, per germline (reference sequence). J was trimmed by 2 bases and V by 4 bases; bases with no gene match: 1. CDR3 in amino acids: CASSSGGATDTQYF. The CDR3 region has the DNA TGTGCCAGTAGTAGCGGGGGGGCCACAGATACGCAGTATTTT. Using reference TRBV19 and TRBJ2-3 for the parts outside the CDR3, the full variable domain is DGGITQSPKYLFRKEGQNVTLSCEQNLNHDAMYWYRQDPGQGLRLIYYSQIVNDFQKGDIAEGYSVSREKKESFPLTVTSAQKNPTAFYLCASSSGGATDTQYFGPGTRLTVL.

The chain links TRBV20-1 to TRBJ1-2; 7 nucleotides agree with TRBD1. This CDR3 is built from 11 residues. Germline assignment: CDR1 DFQATT and CDR2 SNEGSKA (reference sequence). V dropped 5 bases and J dropped 11; count of bases not matched to a gene: 8. The CDR3 region is CSAPGTVSYTF. In DNA, the CDR3 is TGCAGTGCTCCCGGGACAGTTTCATACACCTTC.

The chain couples TRBV19 to TRBJ1-5; possible D gene TRBD1, 6 bases. The V gene lost 5 bases and the J gene lost 1 base, with 15 bases spanning the gap. Germline V gives CDR1 LNHDA, CDR2 SQIVND (reference sequence). This CDR3 has 16 residues. The CDR3 nucleotides read TGTGCCAGTAGTCCCGGAACAGGGTTGAGCAATCAGCCCCAGCATTTT. Its translation is CASSPGTGLSNQPQHF.

The chain is built from TRBV3-1 (or the pseudogene TRBV3-2) and TRBJ2-7, with 7 bases identical to TRBD1. V dropped 1 base and J dropped 10; count of bases not matched to a gene: 7. The length of the CDR3 is 13 residues. In germline, CDR1 is LGHDT, CDR2 YNNKEL (reference sequence). Here the CDR3 DNA reads TGTGCCAGCAGCCAAGGAGAACAGGGGAAACAGTACTTC. It yields the protein CASSQGEQGKQYF.